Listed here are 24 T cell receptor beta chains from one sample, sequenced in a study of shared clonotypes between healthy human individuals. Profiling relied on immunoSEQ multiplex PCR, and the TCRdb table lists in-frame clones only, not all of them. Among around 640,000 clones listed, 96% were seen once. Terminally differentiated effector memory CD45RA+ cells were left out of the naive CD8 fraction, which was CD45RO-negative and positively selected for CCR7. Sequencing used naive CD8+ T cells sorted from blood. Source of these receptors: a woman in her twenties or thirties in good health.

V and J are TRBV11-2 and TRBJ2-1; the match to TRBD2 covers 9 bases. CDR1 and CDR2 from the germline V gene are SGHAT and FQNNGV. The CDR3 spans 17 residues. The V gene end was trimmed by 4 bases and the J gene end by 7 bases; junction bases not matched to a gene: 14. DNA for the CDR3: TGTGCCAGCAGCTGGGGCCCGCGGGAGGGCCGGTGGAATGAGCAGTTCTTC. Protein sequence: CASSWGPREGRWNEQFF.

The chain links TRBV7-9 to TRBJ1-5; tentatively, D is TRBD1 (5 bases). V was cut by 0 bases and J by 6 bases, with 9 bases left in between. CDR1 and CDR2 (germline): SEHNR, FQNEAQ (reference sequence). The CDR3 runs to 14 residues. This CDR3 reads CASSLAGASQPQHF. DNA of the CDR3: TGTGCCAGCAGCTTAGCAGGGGCGAGTCAGCCCCAGCATTTT.

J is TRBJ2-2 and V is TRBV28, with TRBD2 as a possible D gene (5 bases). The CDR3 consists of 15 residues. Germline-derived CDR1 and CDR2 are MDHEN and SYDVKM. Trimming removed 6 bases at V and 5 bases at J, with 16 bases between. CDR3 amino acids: CASSYDSEATGELFF. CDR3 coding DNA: TGTGCCAGCAGCTACGATAGCGAGGCGACCGGGGAGCTGTTTTTT.

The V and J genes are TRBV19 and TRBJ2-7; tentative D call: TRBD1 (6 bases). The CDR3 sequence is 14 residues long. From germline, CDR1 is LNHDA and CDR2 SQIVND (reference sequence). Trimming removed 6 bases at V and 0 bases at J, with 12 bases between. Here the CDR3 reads CASSWGQSSYEQYF. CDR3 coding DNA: TGTGCCAGTAGCTGGGGGCAGAGCTCCTACGAGCAGTACTTC.

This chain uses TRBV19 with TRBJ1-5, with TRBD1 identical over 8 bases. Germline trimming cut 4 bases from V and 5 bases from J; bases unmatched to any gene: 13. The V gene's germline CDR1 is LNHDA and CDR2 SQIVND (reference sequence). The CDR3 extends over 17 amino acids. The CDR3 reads CASSTRTGLPRDQPQHF. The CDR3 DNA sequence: TGTGCCAGTAGTACCAGGACAGGGCTTCCCCGGGATCAGCCCCAGCATTTT.

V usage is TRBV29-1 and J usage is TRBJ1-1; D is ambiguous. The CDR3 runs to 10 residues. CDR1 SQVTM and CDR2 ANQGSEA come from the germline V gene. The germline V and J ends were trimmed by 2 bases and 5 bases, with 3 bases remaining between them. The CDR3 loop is CSVEYTEAFF. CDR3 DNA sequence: TGCAGCGTTGAATATACTGAAGCTTTCTTT.

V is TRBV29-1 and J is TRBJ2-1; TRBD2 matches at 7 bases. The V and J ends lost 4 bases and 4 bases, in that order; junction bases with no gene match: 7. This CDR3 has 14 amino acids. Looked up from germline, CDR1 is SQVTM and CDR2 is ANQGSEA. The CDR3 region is CSVGSSGPYNEQFF. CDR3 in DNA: TGCAGCGTTGGTTCTAGCGGACCTTACAATGAGCAGTTCTTC.

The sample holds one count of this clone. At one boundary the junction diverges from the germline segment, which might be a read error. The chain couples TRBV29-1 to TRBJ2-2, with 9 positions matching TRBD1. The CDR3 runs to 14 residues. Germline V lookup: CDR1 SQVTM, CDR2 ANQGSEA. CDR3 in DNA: TGCAGCGCTGAAACGGGACAGGGCACCGGGGAGCTGTTTTTT. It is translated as CSAETGQGTGELFF.

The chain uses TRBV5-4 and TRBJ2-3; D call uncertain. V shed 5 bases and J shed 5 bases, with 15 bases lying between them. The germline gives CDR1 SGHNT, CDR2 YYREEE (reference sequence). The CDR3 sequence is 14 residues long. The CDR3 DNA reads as TGTGCCAGCAGGCTCTCCGTAGACGTAGATACGCAGTATTTT. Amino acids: CASRLSVDVDTQYF.

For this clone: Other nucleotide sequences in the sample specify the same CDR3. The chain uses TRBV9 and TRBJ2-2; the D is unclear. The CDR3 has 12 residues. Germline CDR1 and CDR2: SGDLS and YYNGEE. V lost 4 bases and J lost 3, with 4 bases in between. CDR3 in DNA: TGTGCCAGCAGCCCTCACACCGGGGAGCTGTTTTTT. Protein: CASSPHTGELFF.

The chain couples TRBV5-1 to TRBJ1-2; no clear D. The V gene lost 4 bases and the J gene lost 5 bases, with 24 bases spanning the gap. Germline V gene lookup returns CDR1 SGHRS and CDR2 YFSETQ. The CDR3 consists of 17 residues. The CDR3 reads CASSQSGPSAGSYGYTF. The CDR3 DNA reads TGCGCCAGCAGCCAATCCGGGCCGAGCGCCGGAAGTTATGGCTACACCTTC.

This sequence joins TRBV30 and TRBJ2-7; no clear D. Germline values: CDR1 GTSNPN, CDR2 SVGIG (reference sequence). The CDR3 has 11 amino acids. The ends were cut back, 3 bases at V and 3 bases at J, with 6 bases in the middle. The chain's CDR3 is CAWRGVYEQYF. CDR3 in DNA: TGTGCCTGGAGGGGCGTCTACGAGCAGTACTTC.

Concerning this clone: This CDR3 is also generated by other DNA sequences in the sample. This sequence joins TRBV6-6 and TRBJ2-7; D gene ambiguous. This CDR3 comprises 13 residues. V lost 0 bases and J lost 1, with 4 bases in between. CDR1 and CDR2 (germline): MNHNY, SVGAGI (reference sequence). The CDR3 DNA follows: TGTGCCAGCAGTTACTCTTCATCCTACGAGCAGTACTTC. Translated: CASSYSSSYEQYF.

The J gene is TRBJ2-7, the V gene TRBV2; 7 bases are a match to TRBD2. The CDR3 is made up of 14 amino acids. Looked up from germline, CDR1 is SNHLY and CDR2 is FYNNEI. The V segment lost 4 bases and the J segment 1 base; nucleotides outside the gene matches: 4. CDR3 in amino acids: CASSVLAASYEQYF. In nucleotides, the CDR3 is TGTGCCAGCAGTGTTCTAGCGGCTTCCTACGAGCAGTACTTC.

The chain's CDR3 is CASSLAPGAGANVLTF. The CDR3 nucleotides read TGTGCCAGCAGTTTGGCCCCAGGGGCCGGGGCCAACGTCCTGACTTTC. V is TRBV27 and J is TRBJ2-6, with D possibly being TRBD1 (6 bases). The CDR3 contains 16 residues. With 3 bases removed from V and 4 bases from J, the gap between germline ends came to 13 bases. Germline V gives CDR1 MNHEY, CDR2 SMNVEV (reference sequence). The full variable domain, rest sourced from reference TRBV27 and TRBJ2-6, is EAQVTQNPRYLITVTGKKLTVTCSQNMNHEYMSWYRQDPGLGLRQIYYSMNVEVTDKGDVPEGYKVSRKEKRNFPLILESPSPNQTSLYFCASSLAPGAGANVLTFGAGSRLTVL.

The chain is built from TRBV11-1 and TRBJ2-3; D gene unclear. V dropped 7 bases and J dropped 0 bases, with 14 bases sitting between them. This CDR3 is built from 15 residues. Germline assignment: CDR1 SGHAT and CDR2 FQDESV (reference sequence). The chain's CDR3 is CASTTDGLSTDTQYF. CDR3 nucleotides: TGTGCCAGCACCACGGACGGGCTTAGCACAGATACGCAGTATTTT.

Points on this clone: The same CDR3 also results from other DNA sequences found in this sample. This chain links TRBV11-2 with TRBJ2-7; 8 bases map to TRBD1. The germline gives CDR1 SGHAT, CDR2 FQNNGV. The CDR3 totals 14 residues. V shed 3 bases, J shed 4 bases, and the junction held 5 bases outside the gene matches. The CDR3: CASSLGTGLYEQYF. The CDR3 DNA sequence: TGTGCCAGCAGCTTGGGGACAGGTCTTTACGAGCAGTACTTC.

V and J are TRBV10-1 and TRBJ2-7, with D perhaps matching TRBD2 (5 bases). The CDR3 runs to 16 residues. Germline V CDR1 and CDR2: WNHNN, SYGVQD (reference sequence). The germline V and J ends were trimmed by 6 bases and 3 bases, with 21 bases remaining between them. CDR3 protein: CASSDLRLLFFYEQYF. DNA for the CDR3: TGCGCCAGCAGCGATTTAAGACTACTCTTTTTCTACGAGCAGTACTTC.

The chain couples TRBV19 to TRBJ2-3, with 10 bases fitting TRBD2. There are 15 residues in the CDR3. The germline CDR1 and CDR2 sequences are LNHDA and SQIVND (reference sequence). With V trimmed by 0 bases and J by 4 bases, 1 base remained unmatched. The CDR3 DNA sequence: TGTGCCAGTAGTATAGAACTAGCGGGATCAGATACGCAGTATTTT. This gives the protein CASSIELAGSDTQYF.

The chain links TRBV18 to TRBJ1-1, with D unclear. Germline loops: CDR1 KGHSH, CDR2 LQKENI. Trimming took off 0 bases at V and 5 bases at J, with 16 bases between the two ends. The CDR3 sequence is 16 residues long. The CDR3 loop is CASSPPGSLKRTEAFF. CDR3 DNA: TGTGCCAGCTCACCACCTGGGAGCCTCAAGCGGACTGAAGCTTTCTTT.

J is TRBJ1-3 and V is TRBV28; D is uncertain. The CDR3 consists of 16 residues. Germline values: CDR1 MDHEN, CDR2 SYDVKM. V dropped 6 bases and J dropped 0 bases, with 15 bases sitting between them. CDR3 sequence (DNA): TGTGCCAGCAGGGACCCCGAAAATTTCTCTGGAAACACCATATATTTT. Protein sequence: CASRDPENFSGNTIYF.

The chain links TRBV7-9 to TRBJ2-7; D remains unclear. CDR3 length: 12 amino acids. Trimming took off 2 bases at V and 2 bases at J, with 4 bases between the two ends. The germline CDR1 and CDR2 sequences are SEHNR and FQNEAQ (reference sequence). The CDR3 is CASSLRPYEQYF. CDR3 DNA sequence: TGTGCCAGCAGCTTAAGGCCCTACGAGCAGTACTTC.

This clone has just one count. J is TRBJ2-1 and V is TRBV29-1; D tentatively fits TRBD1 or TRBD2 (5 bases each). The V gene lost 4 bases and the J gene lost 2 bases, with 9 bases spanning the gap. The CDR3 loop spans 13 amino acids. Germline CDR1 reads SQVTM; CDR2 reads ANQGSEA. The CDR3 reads CSVVGTTYNEQFF. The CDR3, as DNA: TGCAGCGTTGTCGGGACCACCTACAATGAGCAGTTCTTC.

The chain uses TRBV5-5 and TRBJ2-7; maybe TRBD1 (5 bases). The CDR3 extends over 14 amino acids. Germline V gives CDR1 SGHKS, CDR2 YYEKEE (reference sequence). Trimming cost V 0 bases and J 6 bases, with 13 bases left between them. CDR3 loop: CASSLGSGMGEQYF. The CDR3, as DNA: TGTGCCAGCAGCTTGGGTTCAGGGATGGGCGAGCAGTACTTC.